A selection of T cell receptor beta chains follows, all from one sample in a study of CXCR3-negative and CXCR3-positive naive CD8 T cells. TCRdb reanalyzed the 5' RACE reads and collapses them to one entry per CDR3 protein, without DNA. The table lists under 45,000 distinct CDR3 sequences. Sequenced material: memory CD8+ T cells from blood. The receptors were gathered from a human donor in good health. Some clones in this sample may be carry-over from other donors' samples. Each CDR3 is given with its conserved first and last residue.

V gene	J gene	CDR3 protein
TRBV12-3/TRBV12-4	TRBJ2-7	CASRTGAYEQYF
TRBV28	TRBJ1-3	CASSPTAYTIYF
TRBV4-2	TRBJ2-7	CASSQETGEFYEQYF
TRBV12-3/TRBV12-4	TRBJ1-5	CAITTGGLIQPQHF
TRBV10-1	TRBJ1-5	CASSGRGARGNQPQHF
TRBV13	TRBJ1-1	CASSRGQMNTEAFF
TRBV20-1	TRBJ1-4	CSARALGRGWSEKLFF
TRBV21-1	TRBJ1-5	CASSNRVGPQHF
TRBV28	TRBJ1-1	CASSFPNVGERLAFF
TRBV29-1	TRBJ2-7	CSVDSPREGTAEQYF
TRBV7-8	TRBJ1-5	CASSLESGQPQHF
TRBV29-1	TRBJ2-1	CSVHGTDYNEQFF
TRBV21-1	TRBJ2-5	CASSKGGETQYF
TRBV21-1	TRBJ2-2	CATGKGNTGELFF
TRBV12-3/TRBV12-4	TRBJ2-5	CASSLGQDKETQYF
TRBV27	TRBJ2-1	CASSLGGREQFF
TRBV20-1	TRBJ1-2	CSAEGEMEYNYGYTF
TRBV6-6	TRBJ1-1	CASSYFGEAFF
TRBV12-3/TRBV12-4	TRBJ2-1	CAINNGTQNEQFF
TRBV6-5	TRBJ2-7	CASSPRQDAYEQYF
TRBV12-3/TRBV12-4	TRBJ2-1	CASSLPGNNEQFF
TRBV20-1	TRBJ2-3	CSARDLRTGGRLDTQYF
TRBV9	TRBJ2-7	CASSPSRGYHEQYF
TRBV6-2/TRBV6-3	TRBJ2-7	CASMGQDILEQYF
TRBV7-9	TRBJ1-1	CASSLLENTEAFF
TRBV6-1	TRBJ1-1	CASSAEAEGTEAFF
TRBV20-1	TRBJ1-1	CSASGTVRNTEAFF
TRBV29-1	TRBJ2-6	CSVGMGFGANVLTF
TRBV5-1	TRBJ2-7	CASSPGGNQPYEQYF
TRBV6-5	TRBJ2-1	CASSYASMGEQFF
TRBV4-1	TRBJ2-1	CASSQGMRWHNEQFF
TRBV29-1	TRBJ1-2	CSAEKSTAGYTF
TRBV5-1	TRBJ2-7	CASSLWPAYEQYF
TRBV7-6	TRBJ1-1	CASSLGGGGRTEAFF
TRBV6-5	TRBJ2-1	CASSYRLAGPDNEQFF
TRBV6-2/TRBV6-3	TRBJ1-5	CASSPPGRATNQPQHF
TRBV21-1	TRBJ2-1	CASSPQRDGKNEQFF
TRBV6-2/TRBV6-3	TRBJ1-5	CASSDGSGAQPQHF
TRBV7-9	TRBJ2-3	CASSLEPPPDTQYF
TRBV29-1	TRBJ1-2	CSTGGQSTYGYTF
TRBV2	TRBJ2-5	CASSAGKKWEETQYF
TRBV29-1	TRBJ2-2	CSVRLAEVTGELFF
TRBV20-1	TRBJ1-1	CSAIFMGDTEAFF
TRBV6-4	TRBJ1-2	CASSDSVSSGGYTF
TRBV12-3/TRBV12-4	TRBJ1-5	CASSLYREPQHF
TRBV14	TRBJ2-3	CASSQDSDSTSTQYF
TRBV7-9	TRBJ2-7	CASSPGHSYEQYF
TRBV12-3/TRBV12-4	TRBJ1-2	CASSGGQSHGYTF
TRBV7-8	TRBJ1-5	CASSSLGGGGNQPQHF
TRBV6-2/TRBV6-3	TRBJ2-7	CASSYANEQYF
TRBV28	TRBJ2-3	CASTPPGGAGTDTQYF
TRBV5-6	TRBJ1-1	CASSLGQWTEAFF
TRBV28	TRBJ2-7	CASSLSGNSYEQYF
TRBV12-3/TRBV12-4	TRBJ2-3	CASNPRGGDTQYF
TRBV20-1	TRBJ2-3	CSAGWEDGAQYF
TRBV28	TRBJ1-1	CASRPRGPSEAFF
TRBV5-5	TRBJ2-2	CASSLWFGDTGELFF
TRBV7-2	TRBJ2-1	CASSLTKARQFF
TRBV15	TRBJ2-5	CATSETTGTGVQETQYF
TRBV30	TRBJ2-1	CAWRGLVNEQFF